The 8 T cell receptor beta chains in this list originate from one sample, sequenced in a study of naive and memory T cell subsets. Ligated cDNA underwent four rounds of PCR with nested alpha and beta constant region primers and SP2. TCRdb itself ran the 5' RACE reads through MiXCR, one entry per CDR3 protein. The sample contains 45,000 to 55,000 distinct CDR3 sequences, about 4.8% of which appear only once. A UMI-containing oligonucleotide was joined by 3' ligation to the TCR cDNA template. The source is a female donor in good health.

This clonotype was detected ten times or more. The chain links TRBV29-1 to TRBJ2-1, with 9 bases lining up with TRBD1. The CDR3 spans 11 residues. Looked up from germline, CDR1 is SQVTM and CDR2 is ANQGSEA. V lost 7 bases to trimming and J lost 10 bases; unmatched junction nucleotides: 5. The CDR3 reads CSAEDRGEQFF. In DNA form, the CDR3 reads TGCAGCGCAGAGGACAGGGGAGAGCAGTTCTTC.

With respect to this clonotype: An end of the junction differs from the germline gene, which may be a read error. The chain uses TRBV29-1 and TRBJ1-2; D unclear. Germline V lookup: CDR1 SQVTM, CDR2 ANQGSEA. The CDR3 totals 11 residues. CDR3 loop: CSVATSGGDTF. The CDR3 DNA reads as TGCAGCGTTGCCACCTCTGGTGGCGACACCTTC.

As concerns this clonotype: This may be a read error: a much more frequent sequence differs by one nucleotide. This rearrangement joins TRBV15 to TRBJ2-1; maybe TRBD2 (5 bases). Per the germline V gene, CDR1 is LNHNV and CDR2 is YYDKDF (reference sequence). The CDR3 totals 15 residues. V gave up 1 base and J gave up 6 bases, with 13 bases separating them. CDR3 in amino acids: CATSRVSAGPNEQFF. The CDR3 nucleotides are TGTGCCACCAGCAGAGTCTCCGCGGGCCCCAATGAGCAGTTCTTC.

Many counts were recorded for this clonotype. V is TRBV28 and J is TRBJ2-7; D uncertain. The CDR3 spans 14 residues. V was clipped by 1 base and J by 0 bases, with 7 bases between them. Per the germline V gene, CDR1 is MDHEN and CDR2 is SYDVKM. Written as DNA, the CDR3 is TGTGCCAGCAGTTTATTAGCAGTCTCCTACGAGCAGTACTTC. It translates to CASSLLAVSYEQYF.

This clonotype came up many times. The chain employs TRBV5-1 and TRBJ2-2; D is uncertain. The CDR3 has 15 residues. V lost 0 bases and J lost 1, with 7 bases in between. Germline V lookup: CDR1 SGHRS, CDR2 YFSETQ. CDR3 protein: CASSLVGGNTGELFF. CDR3 nucleotides: TGCGCCAGCAGCTTGGTCGGCGGGAACACCGGGGAGCTGTTTTTT. Based on the CDR3 plus reference TRBV5-1 and TRBJ2-2, the full variable domain is KAGVTQTPRYLIKTRGQQVTLSCSPISGHRSVSWYQQTPGQGLQFLFEYFSETQRNKGNFPGRFSGRQFSNSRSEMNVSTLELGDSALYLCASSLVGGNTGELFFGEGSRLTVL.

The sample holds many counts of this clonotype. V is TRBV10-2 and J is TRBJ2-7, with D possibly matching TRBD2 (5 bases). Germline V gives CDR1 WSHSY, CDR2 SAAADI. V lost 3 bases and J 5 bases, leaving 14 bases between the germline ends. The CDR3 contains 14 residues. CDR3 loop: CASSDFAEEDEQYF. Written as DNA, the CDR3 is TGCGCCAGCAGTGATTTCGCGGAGGAGGACGAGCAGTACTTC.

This clonotype was detected ten times or more. The chain joins TRBV4-3 to TRBJ2-3, with TRBD2 matching 14 bases. This CDR3 contains 17 residues. The J segment lost 3 bases and the V segment lost 1 base, leaving 3 bases of the junction unmatched. CDR1 is LGHNA, CDR2 YSLEER, per germline. The CDR3 nucleotides are TGCGCCAGCAGCCAAGCCGGGACTAGCGGGAGAACAGATACGCAGTATTTT. It specifies CASSQAGTSGRTDTQYF.

This clonotype has more than one count but fewer than ten. The V and J genes are TRBV11-3 and TRBJ2-2; 9 bases align to TRBD1. Trimming at V came to 3 bases and at J to 4 bases, leaving 0 bases not matched to a gene. The CDR3 has 14 residues. CDR1 is SGHNT, CDR2 YENEEA, per germline. The DNA of the CDR3 is TGTGCCAGCAGCTTGACAGGGGGCACCGGGGAGCTGTTTTTT. This encodes CASSLTGGTGELFF.